This TCR beta chain is drawn from a study of CD8+ T cells in alopecia areata. Sequencing relied on a cDNA template that was reverse transcribed from extracted RNA. Clones were sequenced by immunoSEQ multiplex PCR, and TCRdb holds only the in-frame ones, with some missing. Here the sample spans 100,000 to 150,000 clones, roughly 58% being singletons. The CDR3 runs to 12 residues. Germline V CDR1 and CDR2: MNHEY, SVGAGI. With 8 bases removed from V and 5 bases from J, the gap between germline ends came to 9 bases. Specimen: CD4+ T cells sorted from blood, collected at week 0. The chain has TRBV6-5 and TRBJ2-2; the D gene is possibly TRBD2 (5 bases). The source of this sequence is a human donor with alopecia areata. The CDR3 reads CASGSGTGELFF. The CDR3 DNA is TGTGCCAGCGGATCGGGAACCGGGGAGCTGTTTTTT.